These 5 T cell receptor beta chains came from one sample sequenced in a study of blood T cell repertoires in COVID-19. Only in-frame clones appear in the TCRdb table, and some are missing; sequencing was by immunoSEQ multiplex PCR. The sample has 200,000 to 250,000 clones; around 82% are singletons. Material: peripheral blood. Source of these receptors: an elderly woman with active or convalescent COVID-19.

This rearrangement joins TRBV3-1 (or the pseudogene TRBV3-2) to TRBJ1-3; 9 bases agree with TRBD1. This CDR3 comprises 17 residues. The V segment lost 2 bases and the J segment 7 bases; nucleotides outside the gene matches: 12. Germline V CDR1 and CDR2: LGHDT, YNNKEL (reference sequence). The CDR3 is CASSQFSTGGFGNTIYF. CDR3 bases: TGTGCCAGCAGCCAATTTTCGACAGGGGGATTTGGGAACACCATATATTTT.

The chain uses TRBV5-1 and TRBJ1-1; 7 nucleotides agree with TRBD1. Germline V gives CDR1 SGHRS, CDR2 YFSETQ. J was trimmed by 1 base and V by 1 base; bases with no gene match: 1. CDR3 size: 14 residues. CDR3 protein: CASSLNRGNTEAFF. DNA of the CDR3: TGCGCCAGCAGCTTGAACAGGGGGAACACTGAAGCTTTCTTT.

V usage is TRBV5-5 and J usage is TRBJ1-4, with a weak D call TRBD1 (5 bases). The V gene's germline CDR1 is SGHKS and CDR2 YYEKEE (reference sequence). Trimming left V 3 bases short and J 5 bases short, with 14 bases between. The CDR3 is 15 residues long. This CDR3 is CASSSSTGVNEKLFF. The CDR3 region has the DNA TGTGCCAGCAGCTCTAGCACGGGGGTGAATGAAAAACTGTTTTTT.

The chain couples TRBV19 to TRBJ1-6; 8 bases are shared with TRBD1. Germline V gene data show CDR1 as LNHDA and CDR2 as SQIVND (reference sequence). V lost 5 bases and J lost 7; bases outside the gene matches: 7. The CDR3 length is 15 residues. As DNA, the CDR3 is TGTGCCAGTAGTTTCAGGGACAGGTTCAATTCACCCCTCCACTTT. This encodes CASSFRDRFNSPLHF.

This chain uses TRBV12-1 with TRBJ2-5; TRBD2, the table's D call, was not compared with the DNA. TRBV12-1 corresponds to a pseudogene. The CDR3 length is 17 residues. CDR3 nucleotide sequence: TGTGCCAGCAGACCTTTATCTAGTATCGACCTACAAGAGACCCAGTACTTC. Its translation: CASRPLSSIDLQETQYF.